Listed here are 15 T cell receptor beta chains from one sample, sequenced in a study of CD8 T cells in ankylosing spondylitis (dated by TCRdb to 2016 to 2017). The library was obtained by 5' RACE. TCRdb shows the sequencer as Illumina HiSeq 2500. Clones were called with MiXCR by TCRdb after fastp trimmed the public reads at Q25, and only in-frame beta chains were retained. Each entry merges the rows of one CDR3 protein and shows their most common DNA and genes. Within this sample are around 230,000 distinct CDR3 sequences, with approximately 7.6% of them counted one time only. Around 4.8% of the sample lies in the top ten. The sequenced material came from blood, either unsorted or a sorted T cell fraction (not recorded which). These receptors were taken from a female donor with ankylosing spondylitis or in good health (not recorded which).

In its sample, this clonotype was seen many times. The chain recombines TRBV6-5 with TRBJ2-1, with TRBD2 matching 7 bases. After removal of 3 bases from V and 8 bases from J, the junction contained 10 bases not matched to a gene. From germline, CDR1 is MNHEY and CDR2 SVGAGI. The CDR3 runs 15 residues. Here the CDR3 DNA reads TGTGCCAGCAGTTATCCCCTGGGCGGGAGCGATGAGCAGTTCTTC. Translating gives CASSYPLGGSDEQFF.

This clonotype was seen at least ten times. This sequence joins TRBV20-1 and TRBJ1-5; D call uncertain. The CDR3 has 14 residues. Germline CDR1 reads DFQATT; CDR2 reads SNEGSKA (reference sequence). The ends were cut back, 6 bases at V and 1 base at J, with 13 bases in the middle. CDR3 amino acids: CSAFDPMSNQPQHF. CDR3 in DNA: TGCAGTGCCTTTGACCCCATGAGCAATCAGCCCCAGCATTTT.

This clonotype was seen only a few times. The chain carries TRBV11-2 and TRBJ2-7; 12 nucleotides match TRBD2. The V gene's germline CDR1 is SGHAT and CDR2 FQNNGV. This CDR3 is built from 18 residues. After removal of 3 bases from V and 4 bases from J, the junction contained 13 bases not matched to a gene. The CDR3 here is CASSLQPGGLAGPYEQYF. CDR3 sequence (DNA): TGTGCCAGCAGCTTGCAGCCGGGCGGACTAGCGGGACCGTACGAGCAGTACTTC.

This clonotype came up many times. The J gene is TRBJ1-2, the V gene TRBV15; D unresolved. V gave up 0 bases and J gave up 5 bases, with 10 bases separating them. The CDR3 contains 14 residues. Germline CDR1 and CDR2: LNHNV and YYDKDF (reference sequence). The CDR3, as DNA: TGTGCCACCAGCAGAGATCTGGCCACATATGGCTACACCTTC. Its translation: CATSRDLATYGYTF.

Ten or more counts support this clonotype. The rearrangement uses TRBV3-1 and TRBJ2-5, with D possibly TRBD2 on 6 matching bases. Looked up from germline, CDR1 is LGHDT and CDR2 is YNNKEL (reference sequence). Trimming took off 4 bases at V and 5 bases at J, with 20 bases between the two ends. This CDR3 has 16 residues. CDR3 nucleotide sequence: TGTGCCAGCAGCCCTCTGGGAGGAGGTCTTAGGGAGACCCAGTACTTC. Amino acid sequence: CASSPLGGGLRETQYF.

This clonotype has a count of ten or more. This chain connects TRBV28 to TRBJ1-6, with no clear D. V was cut by 6 bases and J by 9 bases, with 18 bases left in between. This CDR3 has 15 residues. CDR1 is MDHEN and CDR2 is SYDVKM in the germline V gene. CDR3 protein: CASSPLAGGTSPLHF. CDR3 nucleotides: TGTGCCAGCAGCCCTTTGGCAGGCGGCACTTCACCCCTCCACTTT.

Notes on this clonotype: A much bigger clone sits one base away, suggesting this may be a read error. V gene TRBV19 combines with J gene TRBJ2-7; D is uncertain. Looked up from germline, CDR1 is LNHDA and CDR2 is SQIVND (reference sequence). The CDR3 has 13 residues. The CDR3 nucleotides read TGTGTCAGTAGTATAACCTGGGGCTACGAGCAGTACTTC. This encodes CVSSITWGYEQYF. The complete variable domain, with remaining parts taken from reference TRBV19 and TRBJ2-7, reads DGGITQSPKYLFRKEGQNVTLSCEQNLNHDAMYWYRQDPGQGLRLIYYSQIVNDFQKGDIAEGYSVSREKKESFPLTVTSAQKNPTAFYLCVSSITWGYEQYFGPGTRLTVT.

The chain couples TRBV11-2 to TRBJ2-6, with 7 bases that match TRBD2. V shed 6 bases, J shed 5 bases, and the junction held 16 bases outside the gene matches. Germline lookup yields CDR1 SGHAT and CDR2 FQNNGV. CDR3 length: 18 residues. The CDR3 is CASSSRDYQVGRANVLTF. In DNA, the CDR3 is TGTGCCAGCAGTTCCCGGGACTACCAAGTGGGTAGGGCCAACGTCCTGACTTTC.

This clonotype was counted at least ten times. The chain couples TRBV20-1 to TRBJ1-5; 8 bases align to TRBD1. J was trimmed by 3 bases and V by 6 bases; bases with no gene match: 7. The CDR3 totals 14 residues. Per the germline V gene, CDR1 is DFQATT and CDR2 is SNEGSKA (reference sequence). The CDR3 is CSASGGQNNQPQHF. CDR3 sequence (DNA): TGCAGTGCCTCAGGGGGCCAAAACAATCAGCCCCAGCATTTT.

This clonotype was recorded many times. The chain carries TRBV5-5 and TRBJ1-1; D gene unclear. The germline V gene has CDR1 SGHKS and CDR2 YYEKEE (reference sequence). Between the trimmed V and J ends, which lost 5 bases and 0 bases, there was a span of 11 bases. The CDR3 is 14 amino acids. The CDR3 here is CASRMGKMNTEAFF. The CDR3 coding sequence is TGTGCCAGCAGGATGGGGAAGATGAACACTGAAGCTTTCTTT.

This clonotype was found many times. The J gene is TRBJ2-3, the V gene TRBV20-1; possibly TRBD1 for D (6 bases). Germline-derived CDR1 and CDR2 are DFQATT and SNEGSKA (reference sequence). V lost 6 bases, J lost 0 bases, and 16 bases lay in between. The CDR3 consists of 15 residues. DNA for the CDR3: TGCAGTGCGGAGAATGACAGGTCTAGCACAGATACGCAGTATTTT. Translating gives CSAENDRSSTDTQYF.

In this sample, this clonotype turned up a few times. The chain couples TRBV28 to TRBJ1-2, with D uncertain. The V gene's germline CDR1 is MDHEN and CDR2 SYDVKM. V was pared by 7 bases and J by 4 bases, with 10 bases between. This CDR3 region has 12 residues. The DNA of the CDR3 is TGTGCCAGCACCACGGGCCCCTATGGCTACACCTTC. As protein: CASTTGPYGYTF.

This clonotype has at least ten counts. The chain joins TRBV7-8 to TRBJ2-2; the D gene is possibly TRBD2 (7 bases). Trimming removed 4 bases from V and 3 bases from J, with 15 bases in between. The CDR3 is 16 residues long. Looked up from germline, CDR1 is SGHVS and CDR2 is FQNEAQ. The CDR3 DNA reads as TGTGCCAGCAGCTGGCCGGGGGGCGGCGACACCGGGGAGCTGTTTTTT. Protein sequence: CASSWPGGGDTGELFF. The whole variable domain, filled in from reference TRBV7-8 and TRBJ2-2, reads GAGVSQSPRYKVAKRGQDVALRCDPISGHVSLFWYQQALGQGPEFLTYFQNEAQLDKSGLPSDRFFAERPEGSVSTLKIQRTQQEDSAVYLCASSWPGGGDTGELFFGEGSRLTVL.

The sample holds many counts of this clonotype. The V call is TRBV5-1, the J call TRBJ1-2; D not certain. The germline V gene encodes CDR1 SGHRS and CDR2 YFSETQ. This CDR3 is built from 13 residues. Trimming took 2 bases from V and 5 from J, leaving 10 bases between them. CDR3 bases: TGCGCCAGCAGCTTTCGCACAGATTATGGCTACACCTTC. This codes for CASSFRTDYGYTF.

This clonotype was seen many times. DNA of the CDR3: TGCGCCAGCAGCTTGGAGGGGAGGGCCACAGATACGCAGTATTTT. Amino acid sequence: CASSLEGRATDTQYF. V usage is TRBV5-1 and J usage is TRBJ2-3; 7 nucleotides agree with TRBD2. Trimming took 0 bases from V and 2 from J; bases not matched to a gene: 3. Germline CDR1 SGHRS, CDR2 YFSETQ. The CDR3 spans 15 residues.